The 13 T cell receptor beta chains listed next were all sequenced from one sample in a study of sequential checkpoint blockade in melanoma. Assay used: immunoSEQ multiplex PCR; TCRdb lists only in-frame clones, some missing. The sample shows 35,000 to 45,000 clones, approximately 91% of them seen only once. Treatment noted: randomized to nivolumab then ipilimumab (arm A) or the reverse (arm B). The sample in question was CD8+ T cells sorted from blood (inferred from file names), obtained from a patient given nivolumab and ipilimumab in sequence. The receptors here all came from a human donor with melanoma.

The chain has TRBV6-5 and TRBJ2-1, with a tentative D call TRBD1 (6 bases). Germline V lookup: CDR1 MNHEY, CDR2 SVGAGI. The length of the CDR3 is 15 residues. V lost 0 bases and J 2 bases, leaving 8 bases between the germline ends. CDR3 nucleotide sequence: TGTGCCAGCAGTTACTCACAGGGCACCTACAATGAGCAGTTCTTC. Protein sequence: CASSYSQGTYNEQFF.

This clone has only one observation. The chain recombines TRBV5-6 with TRBJ1-1; D is unresolved. Per the germline V gene, CDR1 is SGHDT and CDR2 is YYEEEE. Trimming took 0 bases from V and 3 from J, leaving 9 bases between them. The CDR3 spans 14 residues. The CDR3 DNA follows: TGTGCCAGCAGCTTGGCTTCCGCGGACACTGAAGCTTTCTTT. Translation gives CASSLASADTEAFF.

The chain carries TRBV28 and TRBJ2-3, with 9 bases lining up with TRBD2. J gave up 6 bases and V 3 bases, and 4 bases lay outside the gene matches. The CDR3 length is 14 residues. In germline, CDR1 is MDHEN, CDR2 SYDVKM. The CDR3 nucleotides read TGTGCCAGCAGTTTTGTTAGCGGGAGTGATACGCAGTATTTT. Translating it yields CASSFVSGSDTQYF.

The chain couples TRBV19 to TRBJ2-1, with D perhaps TRBD2 (5 bases). Trimming removed 8 bases at V and 7 bases at J, with 15 bases between. From germline, CDR1 is LNHDA and CDR2 SQIVND (reference sequence). CDR3 length equals 13 residues. As DNA, the CDR3 is TGTGCCAGTGGATTCGGGGAATGGAATGAGCAGTTCTTC. It specifies CASGFGEWNEQFF.

CDR3 DNA: TGTGCCTGGAGTGTACCTAGCGGGACCTACGAGCAGTACTTC. Amino acids: CAWSVPSGTYEQYF. The chain combines TRBV30 with TRBJ2-7, with 9 bases matching TRBD2. There are 14 residues in the CDR3. Germline trimming cut 0 bases from V and 2 bases from J; bases unmatched to any gene: 2. From germline, CDR1 is GTSNPN and CDR2 SVGIG (reference sequence).

The genes are TRBV12-2 and TRBJ2-7; the tabulated D call, TRBD1, remains unverified against the DNA. TRBV12-2 is a documented pseudogene. CDR3 length: 14 residues. Written as DNA, the CDR3 is TGTGCAAGTCGCGGGGGACAGTACTCCTACGAGCAGTACGTC. It encodes CASRGGQYSYEQYV.

The gene calls are TRBV7-2 and TRBJ2-7, with 7 bases that match TRBD2. With 1 base clipped from V and 9 bases from J, the junction kept 12 bases outside the gene matches. Germline loops: CDR1 SGHTA, CDR2 FQGNSA. This CDR3 is 15 amino acids long. CDR3 nucleotides: TGTGCCAGCAGCTTAGTAAGGGCTAGCGGTGACGGGCAGTACTTC. It specifies CASSLVRASGDGQYF.

The chain combines TRBV5-1 with TRBJ2-7, with 7 bases that match TRBD1. Germline CDR1 is SGHRS and CDR2 is YFSETQ. The CDR3 runs to 15 residues. The V and J ends lost 4 bases and 1 base, in that order; junction bases with no gene match: 8. This CDR3 reads CASSLRDSYSYEQYF. The CDR3 DNA is TGCGCCAGCAGCCTCCGGGACAGCTATTCCTACGAGCAGTACTTC.

The chain carries TRBV9 and TRBJ2-1; 8 bases agree with TRBD2. This CDR3 has 14 amino acids. The germline gives CDR1 SGDLS, CDR2 YYNGEE. V lost 4 bases to trimming and J lost 6 bases; unmatched junction nucleotides: 6. CDR3 coding DNA: TGTGCCAGCAGCCGGGAGGGCCTGGGCAATGAGCAGTTCTTC. Its translation: CASSREGLGNEQFF. Full variable domain (missing parts from reference TRBV9 and TRBJ2-1): DSGVTQTPKHLITATGQRVTLRCSPRSGDLSVYWYQQSLDQGLQFLIQYYNGEERAKGNILERFSAQQFPDLHSELNLSSLELGDSALYFCASSREGLGNEQFFGPGTRLTVL.

The chain is built from TRBV14 and TRBJ1-2; tentatively, D is TRBD1 (5 bases). Looked up from germline, CDR1 is SGHDN and CDR2 is FVKESK. Deletions cut 4 bases from V and 6 bases from J, with 18 bases between. The CDR3 is made up of 15 amino acids. The CDR3, as DNA: TGTGCCAGCAGCCTCCCAGGGCCAATACTGGATGGCTACACCTTC. Translated, it gives CASSLPGPILDGYTF.

This rearrangement joins TRBV6-6 to TRBJ1-4; 8 positions agree with TRBD1. Germline CDR1 reads MNHNY; CDR2 reads SVGAGI (reference sequence). Germline trimming cut 5 bases from V and 8 bases from J; bases unmatched to any gene: 10. This CDR3 has 15 amino acids. The CDR3: CASSRDRGSEEKLFF. In nucleotides, the CDR3 is TGTGCCAGCAGTCGCGACAGGGGATCAGAGGAAAAACTGTTTTTT.

This chain joins TRBV5-6 and TRBJ2-5, with D perhaps TRBD2 (6 bases). Germline V CDR1 and CDR2: SGHDT, YYEEEE. The CDR3 spans 14 residues. Trimming took off 2 bases at V and 1 base at J, with 9 bases between the two ends. CDR3 sequence reads: CASSLTSFQETQYF. CDR3 coding DNA: TGTGCCAGCAGCTTAACTAGCTTCCAAGAGACCCAGTACTTC.

The chain couples TRBV6-5 to TRBJ2-1; 10 bases map to TRBD1. The CDR3 is 14 amino acids. Trimming removed 7 bases from V and 6 bases from J; junction bases left unmatched: 6. Germline loops: CDR1 MNHEY, CDR2 SVGAGI. The CDR3 loop reads CASTLGTGANEQFF. CDR3 in DNA: TGTGCCAGCACTCTCGGGACAGGGGCCAATGAGCAGTTCTTC.